These 18 T cell receptor beta chains share one sample of origin, sequenced in a study of cytomegalovirus exposure and HLA in healthy donors. Repertoires were generated with immunoSEQ multiplex PCR, while TCRdb's copy carries only in-frame clones and drops some. The data hold approximately 60,000 clones, with 80% to 95% observed a single time. The source material was PBMCs. The receptors derive from a young woman in good health and CMV-seronegative.

V is TRBV11-3 and J is TRBJ2-5, with D perhaps matching TRBD2 (6 bases). CDR1 is SGHNT, CDR2 YENEEA, per germline. The CDR3 sequence is 14 residues long. V was cut by 4 bases and J by 3 bases, with 12 bases left in between. The CDR3 here is CASSSRESKETQYF. In nucleotides, the CDR3 is TGTGCCAGCAGCTCCCGGGAGAGCAAAGAGACCCAGTACTTC.

The CDR3 loop is CASSQVRGLGEQYF. The CDR3 DNA reads TGTGCCAGCAGCCAAGTACGGGGACTTGGTGAGCAGTACTTC. The genes are TRBV14 and TRBJ2-7; tentatively, D is TRBD2 (6 bases). Germline CDR1 reads SGHDN; CDR2 reads FVKESK. This CDR3 has 14 residues. Trimming removed 1 base at V and 7 bases at J, with 14 bases between.

The CDR3 protein is CASSIFVADTQYF. Written as DNA, the CDR3 is TGTGCCAGTAGTATATTCGTAGCAGATACGCAGTATTTT. The chain combines TRBV19 with TRBJ2-3; D unclear. This CDR3 comprises 13 residues. V shed 2 bases and J shed 4 bases, with 7 bases lying between them. Germline V gene data show CDR1 as LNHDA and CDR2 as SQIVND (reference sequence).

The CDR3 reads CASTLQHRRNTEAFF. CDR3 DNA sequence: TGTGCCAGCACCTTACAACACAGGAGGAACACTGAAGCTTTCTTT. The chain employs TRBV6-6 and TRBJ1-1, with D possibly being TRBD1 (5 bases). Per the germline V gene, CDR1 is MNHNY and CDR2 is SVGAGI (reference sequence). The CDR3 covers 15 residues. V shed 7 bases and J shed 1 base, with 16 bases lying between them.

The rearrangement uses TRBV6-5 and TRBJ1-2; TRBD1 agrees at 9 bases. Germline V gene sequence: CDR1 MNHEY, CDR2 SVGAGI. The CDR3 is 13 amino acids. V shed 6 bases and J 8 bases; nucleotides not matched to a gene: 7. CDR3 in amino acids: CASSFRQGVGYTF. As DNA, the CDR3 is TGTGCCAGCAGCTTTAGACAGGGGGTCGGCTACACCTTC.

V gene TRBV4-1 combines with J gene TRBJ2-1, with 11 positions matching TRBD2. The CDR3 is made up of 18 amino acids. Trimming took 5 bases from V and 0 from J; bases not matched to a gene: 9. Germline V gives CDR1 MGHRA, CDR2 YSYEKL. The CDR3 DNA sequence: TGCGCCAGCAGCTCAACTAGCGGGGGAGGCCCCTCCTACAATGAGCAGTTCTTC. Residues: CASSSTSGGGPSYNEQFF.

The chain has TRBV5-3 and TRBJ1-5, with 7 bases matching TRBD1. TRBV5-3 is reported as an ORF; its role is uncertain. V trimming: 4 bases; J trimming: 0 bases; junction bases outside the gene matches: 7. CDR3 length: 16 residues. CDR3 coding DNA: TGTGCCAGAAGCCAAGACAGGGCGAATAGCAATCAGCCCCAGCATTTT. The encoded protein is CARSQDRANSNQPQHF.

This chain links TRBV27 with TRBJ1-2; D possibly corresponds to TRBD1 (6 bases). The CDR3 is 15 residues long. Germline V gene sequence: CDR1 MNHEY, CDR2 SMNVEV (reference sequence). V was trimmed by 6 bases and J by 4 bases, leaving 18 bases between them. This CDR3 is CASSLTLGQSYGYTF. The CDR3 nucleotides are TGTGCCAGCAGCCTAACCCTTGGACAGTCCTATGGCTACACCTTC.

The chain recombines TRBV18 with TRBJ1-1, with 9 bases fitting TRBD1. In germline, CDR1 is KGHSH, CDR2 LQKENI. CDR3 length: 15 amino acids. Trimming removed 1 base from V and 1 base from J; junction bases left unmatched: 1. Here the CDR3 reads CASSPQTGGNTEAFF. CDR3 coding DNA: TGTGCCAGCTCACCACAGACAGGGGGGAACACTGAAGCTTTCTTT.

The chain employs TRBV14 and TRBJ1-2; D is ambiguous. Deletions cut 4 bases from V and 4 bases from J, with 16 bases between. The CDR3 extends over 15 amino acids. The germline V gene has CDR1 SGHDN and CDR2 FVKESK. CDR3 sequence: CASSRMEDGGYGYTF. The CDR3 nucleotides are TGTGCCAGCAGCCGAATGGAGGACGGAGGCTATGGCTACACCTTC. Full variable domain (remainder filled in from reference TRBV14 and TRBJ1-2): EAGVTQFPSHSVIEKGQTVTLRCDPISGHDNLYWYRRVMGKEIKFLLHFVKESKQDESGMPNNRFLAERTGGTYSTLKVQPAELEDSGVYFCASSRMEDGGYGYTFGSGTRLTVV.

In its sample, this clone was seen a few times. J is TRBJ1-5 and V is TRBV11-2; a weak D match, TRBD1 (5 bases). This CDR3 is built from 17 residues. Trimming took off 1 base at V and 1 base at J, with 14 bases between the two ends. CDR1 SGHAT and CDR2 FQNNGV come from the germline V gene. For the CDR3, the DNA is TGTGCCAGCAGCTTAGGGACATCTGGGGGGAGCAATCAGCCCCAGCATTTT. This codes for CASSLGTSGGSNQPQHF.

This clone appeared a single time. The genes are TRBV6-6 and TRBJ2-3; D uncertain. Germline CDR1 and CDR2: MNHNY and SVGAGI (reference sequence). Trimming took 2 bases from V and 5 from J, leaving 14 bases between them. There are 15 residues in the CDR3. The CDR3 loop reads CASSYRGNRGDTQYF. For the CDR3, the DNA is TGTGCCAGCAGTTACCGCGGCAATAGAGGAGATACGCAGTATTTT.

CDR3: CASSKLAGTYEQYF. CDR3 coding DNA: TGTGCCAGCAGCAAACTAGCGGGGACCTACGAGCAGTACTTC. The genes are TRBV7-9 and TRBJ2-7, with 10 bases lining up with TRBD2. V trimming: 5 bases; J trimming: 2 bases; junction bases outside the gene matches: 3. CDR1 and CDR2 from the germline V gene are SEHNR and FQNEAQ (reference sequence). The CDR3 has 14 residues. Supplemented by reference TRBV7-9 and TRBJ2-7, the full variable domain reads DTGVSQNPRHKITKRGQNVTFRCDPISEHNRLYWYRQTLGQGPEFLTYFQNEAQLEKSRLLSDRFSAERPKGSFSTLEIQRTEQGDSAMYLCASSKLAGTYEQYFGPGTRLTVT.

This clone was seen just once. This rearrangement joins TRBV5-4 to TRBJ2-3; D is undetermined. Looked up from germline, CDR1 is SGHNT and CDR2 is YYREEE (reference sequence). The V end was cut by 0 bases, the J end by 2 bases, with 10 bases between. The CDR3 loop spans 15 amino acids. The CDR3 DNA sequence: TGTGCCAGCAGCTTGGTCTCGCGGATCACAGATACGCAGTATTTT. Amino acids: CASSLVSRITDTQYF.

This chain connects TRBV5-6 to TRBJ1-2; a possible D gene is TRBD1 (5 bases). This CDR3 contains 15 residues. Between the trimmed V and J ends, which lost 3 bases and 1 base, there was a span of 13 bases. Germline lookup yields CDR1 SGHDT and CDR2 YYEEEE. Here the CDR3 reads CASSSSRQLNYGYTF. DNA for the CDR3: TGTGCCAGCAGCTCATCCCGACAGCTTAACTATGGCTACACCTTC. The full variable domain, its missing parts supplied by reference TRBV5-6 and TRBJ1-2, is DAGVTQSPTHLIKTRGQQVTLRCSPKSGHDTVSWYQQALGQGPQFIFQYYEEEERQRGNFPDRFSGHQFPNYSSELNVNALLLGDSALYLCASSSSRQLNYGYTFGSGTRLTVV.

The table lists this clone with a count of one. The V and J genes are TRBV6-5 and TRBJ1-2, with TRBD1 identical over 9 bases. The CDR3 is made up of 14 amino acids. Germline CDR1 MNHEY, CDR2 SVGAGI. With 10 bases clipped from V and 4 bases from J, the junction kept 10 bases outside the gene matches. The CDR3 loop is CATEGTGPFYGYTF. In DNA form, the CDR3 reads TGTGCCACCGAGGGGACAGGGCCCTTCTATGGCTACACCTTC.

By share, this clone ranks as medium-sized. The V gene is TRBV5-1, the J gene TRBJ2-2; TRBD2 matches at 8 bases. The V gene's germline CDR1 is SGHRS and CDR2 YFSETQ. The CDR3 has 16 residues. V shed 0 bases, J shed 4 bases, and the junction held 5 bases outside the gene matches. CDR3 sequence reads: CASSLDGGASTGELFF. The DNA of the CDR3 is TGCGCCAGCAGCTTGGACGGGGGGGCTTCCACCGGGGAGCTGTTTTTT.

This chain links TRBV7-8 with TRBJ1-1; no reliable D call. In germline, CDR1 is SGHVS, CDR2 FQNEAQ. This CDR3 spans 12 amino acids. The germline V and J ends were trimmed by 5 bases and 4 bases, with 8 bases remaining between them. CDR3 residues: CASSPSGTEAFF. CDR3 coding DNA: TGTGCCAGCAGCCCCTCGGGCACTGAAGCTTTCTTT.